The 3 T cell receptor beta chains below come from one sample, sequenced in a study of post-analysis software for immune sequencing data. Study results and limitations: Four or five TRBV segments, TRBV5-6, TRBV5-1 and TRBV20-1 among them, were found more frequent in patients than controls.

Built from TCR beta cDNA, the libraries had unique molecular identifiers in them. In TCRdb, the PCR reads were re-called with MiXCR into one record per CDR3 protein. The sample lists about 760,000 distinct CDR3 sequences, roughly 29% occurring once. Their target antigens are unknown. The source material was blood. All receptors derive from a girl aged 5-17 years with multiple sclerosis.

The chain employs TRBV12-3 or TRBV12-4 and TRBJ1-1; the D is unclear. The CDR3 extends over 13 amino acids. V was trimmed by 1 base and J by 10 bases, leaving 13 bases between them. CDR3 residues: CASSLGTSVGAFF. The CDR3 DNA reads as TGTGCCAGCAGTTTAGGGACCAGTGTAGGAGCTTTCTTT.

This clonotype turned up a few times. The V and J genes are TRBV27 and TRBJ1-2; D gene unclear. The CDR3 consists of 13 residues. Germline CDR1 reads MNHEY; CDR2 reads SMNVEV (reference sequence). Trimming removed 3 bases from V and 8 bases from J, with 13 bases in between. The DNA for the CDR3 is TGTGCCAGCAGTTTTAGCAGCAGTTGGGGCTACACCTTC. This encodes CASSFSSSWGYTF.

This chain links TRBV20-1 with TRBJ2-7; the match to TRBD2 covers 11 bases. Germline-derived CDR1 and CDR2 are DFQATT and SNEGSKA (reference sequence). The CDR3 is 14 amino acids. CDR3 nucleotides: TGCAGCACCTTAGCGGGAGGGCCTATTTACGAGCAGTACTTC. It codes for CSTLAGGPIYEQYF.